This T cell receptor beta chain came from a study of tumor and adjacent non-tumor tissue in lung cancer. Across the whole study: Stage I to III disease affected ten to eleven men and several women aged about 31 to 76. Samples averaged about 4.17 million productive TCRbeta reads each. General observations from the study: Normal lung showed higher cumulative top 100 clone frequency than tumor. Shorter survival was associated with higher TCR diversity in tumors.

The template was RNA from unsorted bulk tissue. There are a few counts of this clonotype. Its specificity is unknown. The CDR3 extends over 16 amino acids. Germline values: CDR1 SGHTS, CDR2 YDEGEE. The V and J ends lost 0 bases and 5 bases, in that order; junction bases with no gene match: 3. The library came from three nested PCR rounds adapted from ARM-PCR protocols. One entry per CDR3 protein results from TCRdb running MiXCR on the multiplex PCR reads. Of 55,000 to 70,000 distinct CDR3 sequences detected, 50% to 60% appear once; the ten largest clones hold roughly a fifth. Sequencing used lung tumor tissue. This TCR derives from a man over 45 with non-small cell lung cancer. This chain joins TRBV5-8 and TRBJ2-3; 13 bases match TRBD2. The CDR3, as DNA: TGTGCCAGCAGCTTGGCCCGACTAGCGGGAGGAGATACGCAGTATTTT. Amino acid sequence: CASSLARLAGGDTQYF.